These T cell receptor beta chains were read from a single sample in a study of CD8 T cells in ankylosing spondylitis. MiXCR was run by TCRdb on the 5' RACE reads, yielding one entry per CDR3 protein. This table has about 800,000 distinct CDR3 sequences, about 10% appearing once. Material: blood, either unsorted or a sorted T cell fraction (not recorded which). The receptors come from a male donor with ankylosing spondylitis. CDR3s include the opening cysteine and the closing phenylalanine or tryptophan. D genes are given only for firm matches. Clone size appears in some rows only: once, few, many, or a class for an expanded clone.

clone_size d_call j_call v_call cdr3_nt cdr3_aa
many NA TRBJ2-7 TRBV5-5 TGTGCCAGCAGCGAACAGGGACGGTTGGACACCTACGAGCAGTACTTC CASSEQGRLDTYEQYF
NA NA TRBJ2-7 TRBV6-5 TGTGCCAGCAGTTACCCAGACGTGCGCCTAGACGACCGCGAGCAGTACTTC CASSYPDVRLDDREQYF
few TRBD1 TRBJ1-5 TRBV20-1 TGCAGTGCTCTCCATTGGAAGGGGGCCATGGCCCAGCATTTT CSALHWKGAMAQHF
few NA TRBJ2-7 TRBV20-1 TGCAGTGCTAGAGAGCTGAGCTCCTACGAGCAGTACTTC CSARELSSYEQYF
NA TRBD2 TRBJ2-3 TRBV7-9 TGTGCCAGCAGCCTCGGGACTAGCGGTCTCTTAGATACGCAGTATTTT CASSLGTSGLLDTQYF
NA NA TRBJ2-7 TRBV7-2 TGTGCCAGCAACCGGGACGGGTCCTACGAGCAGTACTTC CASNRDGSYEQYF
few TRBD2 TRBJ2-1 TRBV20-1 TGCAGTGCCAAACTAGCGGGGGGCCTTTCATACAATGAGCAGTTCTTC CSAKLAGGLSYNEQFF
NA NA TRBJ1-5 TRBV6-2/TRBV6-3 TGTGCCAGCACCGGACGACAGAACAATCAGCCCCAGCATTTT CASTGRQNNQPQHF
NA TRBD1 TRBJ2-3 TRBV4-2 TGTGCCAGCAGCCACGGAACCCCGAGACAGGGGGCTTCAGATACGCAGTATTTT CASSHGTPRQGASDTQYF
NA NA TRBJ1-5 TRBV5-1 TGCGCCAGCAGCCTTGACCCCCGTGCGTGGCCCCAGCATTTT CASSLDPRAWPQHF
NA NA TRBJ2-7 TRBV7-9 TGTGCCAGCAGCTTTTCGACCAACGGGGGTGAGCAGTACTTC CASSFSTNGGEQYF
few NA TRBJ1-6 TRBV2 TGTGCCAGCAGTGAGCTTCGGGGGCGAGGTTCACCCCTCCACTTT CASSELRGRGSPLHF
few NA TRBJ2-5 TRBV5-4 TGTGCCAGCAGGTTAGAAGGGGTCGGGGAGACCCAGTACTTC CASRLEGVGETQYF
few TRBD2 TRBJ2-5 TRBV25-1 TGTGCCAGCAGTAGGTCTAGCGGGGGGGCCGAAGGAGAGACCCAGTACTTC CASSRSSGGAEGETQYF
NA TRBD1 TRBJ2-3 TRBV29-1 TGCAGCGTTGATGCAGGGGGTGGCACAGATACGCAGTATTTT CSVDAGGGTDTQYF
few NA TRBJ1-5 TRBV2 TGTGCCAGCAGCGACAAGCTTAGCAATCAGCCCCAGCATTTT CASSDKLSNQPQHF
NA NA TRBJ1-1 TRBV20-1 TGCAGTGCTAGAGGCGGTACCACTGAAGCTTTCTTT CSARGGTTEAFF
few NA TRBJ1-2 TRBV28 TGTGCCAGTCAGAGGTATGGCTACACCTTC CASQRYGYTF
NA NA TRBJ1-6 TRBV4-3 TGCGCCAGCAGCCAAGTTCCAGGGATCGGTTCACCCCTCCACTTT CASSQVPGIGSPLHF
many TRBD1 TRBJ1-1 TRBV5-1 TGCGCCAGCAGCCCGAATGAAGGGACAGCGAACACTGAAGCTTTCTTT CASSPNEGTANTEAFF
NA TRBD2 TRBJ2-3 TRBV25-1 TGTGCCAGCAGTCGGGCGGGAGAGACAGATACGCAGTATTTT CASSRAGETDTQYF
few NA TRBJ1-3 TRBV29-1 TGCAGCGTTTTGGGGGGGAATGCCCGAAACACCATATATTTT CSVLGGNARNTIYF
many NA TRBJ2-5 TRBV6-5 TGTGCCAGCAGTTCTCTGGGGGAGACCCAGTACTTC CASSSLGETQYF
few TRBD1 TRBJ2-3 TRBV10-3 TGTGCCATCAGAACAGGGGATAGCACAGATACGCAGTATTTT CAIRTGDSTDTQYF
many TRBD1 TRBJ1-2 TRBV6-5 TGTGCCAGCACCAGACAGGGATACGGCTACACCTTC CASTRQGYGYTF
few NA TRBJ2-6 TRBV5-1 TGCGCCAGCAGCTTGTACTATCTAGGCAGTATGAACTCTGGGGCCAACGTCCTGACTTTC CASSLYYLGSMNSGANVLTF
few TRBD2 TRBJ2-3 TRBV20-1 TGCAGTGCCCATAGCGGGCCTAGCACAGATACGCAGTATTTT CSAHSGPSTDTQYF
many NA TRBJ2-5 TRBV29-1 TGCAGCGTTGGACAGCAAGAGACCCAGTACTTC CSVGQQETQYF
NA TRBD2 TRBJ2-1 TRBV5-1 TGCGCCAGCAGCTTGGAAGCGGGAGGATGGTACAATGAGCAGTTCTTC CASSLEAGGWYNEQFF
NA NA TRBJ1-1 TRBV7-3 TGTGCCAGCAGCGTAGGGTCTCAGGGAATGAACACTGAAGCTTTCTTT CASSVGSQGMNTEAFF
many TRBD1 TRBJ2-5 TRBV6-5 TGTGCCAGCAGTTCTTTCCAGGGGGCAGATCTAGAGACCCAGTACTTC CASSSFQGADLETQYF
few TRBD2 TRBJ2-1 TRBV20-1 TGCAGTGCTAGAACTTGGAGGCGGGAGGGTTGGAGGAATGAGCAGTTCTTC CSARTWRREGWRNEQFF
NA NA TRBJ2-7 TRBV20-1 TGCAGTGCTCCTAGTCCAACAACATCGATCTACGAGCAGTACTTC CSAPSPTTSIYEQYF
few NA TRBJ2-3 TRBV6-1 TGTGCCAGCAAGATTGTTCCTAGCACAGATACGCAGTATTTT CASKIVPSTDTQYF
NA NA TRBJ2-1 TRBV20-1 TGCAGTGCTACGACAGTCAATGAGCAGTTCTTC CSATTVNEQFF
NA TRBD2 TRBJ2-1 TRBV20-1 TGCAGTGCTAGGGGGGAGGGCGAGCAGTTCTTC CSARGEGEQFF
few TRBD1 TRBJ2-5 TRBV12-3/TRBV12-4 TGTGCCAGCAGTTTGTGGCAGGGGGACCAAGAGACCCAGTACTTC CASSLWQGDQETQYF
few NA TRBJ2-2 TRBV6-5 TGTGCCAGCGGGGGAGTAACCGGGGAGCTGTTTTTT CASGGVTGELFF
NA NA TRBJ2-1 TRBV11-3 TGTGCCAGCAGCCTACGCCCAAATGGCAATGAGCAGTTCTTC CASSLRPNGNEQFF
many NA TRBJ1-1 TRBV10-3 TGTGCCATCAGTGAGTCTGTGGGATCTGGGAACACTGAAGCTTTCTTT CAISESVGSGNTEAFF
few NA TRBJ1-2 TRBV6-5 TGTGCCAGCATGAGAGGGGCGGGCGGCTACACCTTC CASMRGAGGYTF
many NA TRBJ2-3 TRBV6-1 TGTGCCAGCAGCGAGCCGGGGAGGACAGATACGCAGTATTTT CASSEPGRTDTQYF
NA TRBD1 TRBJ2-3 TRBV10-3 TGTGCCATCAGTCGGGGACAGGGCTCAACAGATACGCAGTATTTT CAISRGQGSTDTQYF
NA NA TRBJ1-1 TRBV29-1 TGCAGCGTCCCCGGCTGGGGGTACACTGAAGCTTTCTTT CSVPGWGYTEAFF
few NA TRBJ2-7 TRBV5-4 TGTGCCAGCCAGAACAGTCCTTACGAGCAGTACTTC CASQNSPYEQYF
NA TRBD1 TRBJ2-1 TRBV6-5 TGTGCCAGCAGTTACTCGGTGGGACAGGGTATGAATGAGCAGTTCTTC CASSYSVGQGMNEQFF
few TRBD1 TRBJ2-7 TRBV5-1 TGCGCCAGCAGCTCCGGGACAGGGTCATACGAGCAGTCCTTC CASSSGTGSYEQSF
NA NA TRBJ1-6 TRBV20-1 TGCAGTGCTAGCGAGAGGGGCAGAAATTCACCCCTCCACTTT CSASERGRNSPLHF
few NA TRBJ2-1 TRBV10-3 TGTGCCATCAACGATAGAAGCTCCTACAATGAGCAGTTCTTC CAINDRSSYNEQFF
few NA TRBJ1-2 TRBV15 TGTGCCACTCAGCCCGCCAAAGGGGACGGCTATGGCTACACCTTC CATQPAKGDGYGYTF
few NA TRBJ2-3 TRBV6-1 TGTGCCAGCACGCCCGGGGCGGGATGGACAGATACGCAGTATTTT CASTPGAGWTDTQYF
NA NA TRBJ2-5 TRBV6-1 TGTGCCAGCAGCCCTGCCCCAGGACGGAAAAATCAAGAGACCCAGTACTTC CASSPAPGRKNQETQYF
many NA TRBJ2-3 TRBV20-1 TGCAGTGCTACCCGGGGCGGGTCCTCCACAGATACGCAGTATTTT CSATRGGSSTDTQYF
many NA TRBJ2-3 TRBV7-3 TGTGCCAGCAGCCGCGGTGGGAGCACAGATACGCAGTATTTT CASSRGGSTDTQYF
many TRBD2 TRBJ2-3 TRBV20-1 TGCAGTGCTGGGCGGGGGGGTTACACAGATACGCAGTATTTT CSAGRGGYTDTQYF
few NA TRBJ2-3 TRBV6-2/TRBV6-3 TGTGCCAGCAGTCGCGGACAGCTCTTATTCACAGATACGCAGTATTTT CASSRGQLLFTDTQYF
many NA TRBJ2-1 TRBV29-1 TGCAGCGTTGAATCCTGGGGAGGTAATGAGCAGTTCTTC CSVESWGGNEQFF
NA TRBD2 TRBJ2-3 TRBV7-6 TGTGCCAGCAGCTTTCAACCTAGCGGAACGGGGGCAGATACGCAGTATTTT CASSFQPSGTGADTQYF